What follows are 2 T cell receptor beta chains derived from one specimen sequenced in a study of T cells after yellow fever vaccination. Via MiXCR, TCRdb re-called the 5' RACE reads, giving one row per CDR3 protein. The sample lists approximately 510,000 distinct CDR3 sequences; 21% were seen once. Sequencing used PBMCs, obtained approximately 20 days after the first yellow fever vaccination. The receptors originated from a man in his late teens or twenties who received the YFV17D yellow fever vaccine.

This clonotype appeared a few times. This chain connects TRBV7-9 to TRBJ1-1; D gene uncertain. The V gene's germline CDR1 is SEHNR and CDR2 FQNEAQ (reference sequence). V was shortened by 3 bases and J by 6 bases, with 8 bases between the two germline ends. The CDR3 extends over 12 amino acids. This CDR3 is CASSFPGSEAFF. CDR3 coding DNA: TGTGCCAGCAGCTTCCCCGGGTCTGAAGCTTTCTTT. The full variable domain, rest sourced from reference TRBV7-9 and TRBJ1-1, is DTGVSQNPRHKITKRGQNVTFRCDPISEHNRLYWYRQTLGQGPEFLTYFQNEAQLEKSRLLSDRFSAERPKGSFSTLEIQRTEQGDSAMYLCASSFPGSEAFFGQGTRLTVV.

This clonotype appeared a few times. The chain is built from TRBV20-1 and TRBJ2-5, with 10 bases matching TRBD2. V lost 3 bases, J lost 5 bases, and 3 bases stayed unmatched. The germline gives CDR1 DFQATT, CDR2 SNEGSKA (reference sequence). The CDR3 consists of 13 residues. The DNA for the CDR3 is TGCAGTGCTAGTAGAGCGGGGGGGGAGACCCAGTACTTC. Amino acid sequence: CSASRAGGETQYF.